The T cell receptor (beta chain) described here comes from a study of T-cell memory formation after mild COVID-19. Per the germline V gene, CDR1 is PRHDT and CDR2 is FYEKMQ (reference sequence). The CDR3 runs 19 residues. Trimming pared 5 bases from V and 5 bases from J, leaving 30 bases between. On this clonotype: Its antigen is undetermined.

Libraries for TCRalpha and TCRbeta carried sample barcodes and unique molecular identifiers via 5'RACE. TCRdb re-called the 5' RACE reads with MiXCR, one entry per CDR3 protein. The sample records a few hundred thousand distinct CDR3 sequences, approximately 21% being singletons. Study results and limitations: Clones shrinking between day 15 and 85 showed a balanced CD4/CD8 split, and those that grew later tilted toward CD4+. The authors did not confirm SARS-CoV-2 specificity of second-wave clones peaking day 37. The study detected some responding clones in pre-infection memory, suggesting cross-reactive memory joined.

Sequences were obtained from PBMCs or a T cell subset sorted from them (not recorded which). The V gene is TRBV13, the J gene TRBJ2-5; tentative D call: TRBD1 (6 bases). This receptor was obtained from an adult woman who had mild COVID-19 (a few samples of this study predate the infection). Cell type and time point are not known. CDR3: CASSISTPRQEDGWETQYF. For the CDR3, the DNA is TGTGCCAGCAGCATTTCCACCCCGCGACAGGAGGATGGTTGGGAGACCCAGTACTTC.